This entry is about one TCR beta chain. In germline, CDR1 is MNHNS, CDR2 SASEGT. V lost 1 base and J lost 2, with 12 bases in between. The CDR3 has 15 residues. This entry comes from a study of CD8 T cells in Susac syndrome. The RNA input was about 0.5 to 1 ug, and it was reverse transcribed with random hexamers. MiXCR, applied by TCRdb to the immunoSEQ multiplex PCR reads, yields one record per CDR3 protein. The data show about 130,000 distinct CDR3 sequences, with just over 90% seen just once and roughly 0.32% held by the top ten. The chain couples TRBV6-1 to TRBJ2-7; tentatively, D is TRBD2 (6 bases). Sequencing used CD8+ T cells from PBMCs. This TCR was sampled from a human donor with multiple sclerosis. CDR3 in amino acids: CASSEDGTGPYEQYF. The CDR3 bases are TGTGCCAGCAGTGAAGACGGGACTGGTCCCTACGAGCAGTACTTC.